This T cell receptor beta chain stems from a study of blood T cell repertoires in COVID-19. Profiled with immunoSEQ multiplex PCR; TCRdb holds only in-frame clones, not every one. This table holds a few hundred thousand clones, more than 75% found once. Germline CDR1 reads SGHRS; CDR2 reads YFSETQ. Trimming removed 0 bases from V and 0 bases from J, with 7 bases in between. This CDR3 is built from 15 residues. The specimen was peripheral blood. The receptor was derived from a woman between 50 and 59 years old with acute or convalescent COVID-19. The chain links TRBV5-1 to TRBJ1-5; no clear D gene. CDR3 protein: CASSLGDYSNQPQHF. The CDR3, as DNA: TGCGCCAGCAGCTTGGGTGACTATAGCAATCAGCCCCAGCATTTT. Full variable domain (remainder filled in from reference TRBV5-1 and TRBJ1-5): KAGVTQTPRYLIKTRGQQVTLSCSPISGHRSVSWYQQTPGQGLQFLFEYFSETQRNKGNFPGRFSGRQFSNSRSEMNVSTLELGDSALYLCASSLGDYSNQPQHFGDGTRLSIL.